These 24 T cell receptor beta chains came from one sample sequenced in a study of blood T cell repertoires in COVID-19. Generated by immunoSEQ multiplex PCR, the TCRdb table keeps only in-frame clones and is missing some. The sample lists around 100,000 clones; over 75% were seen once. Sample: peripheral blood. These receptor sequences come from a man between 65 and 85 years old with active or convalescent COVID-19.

The chain's CDR3 is CASSLPGQGYNEQFF. CDR3 DNA sequence: TGTGCCAGCAGTCTTCCGGGACAGGGCTACAATGAGCAGTTCTTC. The V and J genes are TRBV28 and TRBJ2-1; TRBD1 matches at 9 bases. The germline V gene has CDR1 MDHEN and CDR2 SYDVKM. V lost 5 bases, J lost 3 bases, and 5 bases stayed unmatched. The CDR3 is made up of 15 amino acids.

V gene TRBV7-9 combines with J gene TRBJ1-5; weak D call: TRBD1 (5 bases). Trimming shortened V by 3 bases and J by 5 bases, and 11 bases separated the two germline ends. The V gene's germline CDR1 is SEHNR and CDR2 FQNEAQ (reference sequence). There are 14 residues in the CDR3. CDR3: CASSFSDTYQPQHF. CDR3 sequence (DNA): TGTGCCAGCAGCTTCTCGGACACGTATCAGCCCCAGCATTTT.

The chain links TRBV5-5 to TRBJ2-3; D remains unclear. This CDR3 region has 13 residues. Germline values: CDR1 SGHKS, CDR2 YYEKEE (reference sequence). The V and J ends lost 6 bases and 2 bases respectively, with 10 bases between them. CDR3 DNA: TGTGCCAGCAATTCGTTGTTCACAGATACGCAGTATTTT. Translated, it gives CASNSLFTDTQYF.

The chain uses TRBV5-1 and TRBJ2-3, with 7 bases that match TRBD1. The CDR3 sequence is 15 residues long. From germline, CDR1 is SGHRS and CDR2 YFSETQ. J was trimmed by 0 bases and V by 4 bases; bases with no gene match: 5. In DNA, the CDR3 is TGCGCCAGCAGCATACAGGGGTACAGCACAGATACGCAGTATTTT. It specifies CASSIQGYSTDTQYF. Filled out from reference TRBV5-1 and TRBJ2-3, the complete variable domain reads KAGVTQTPRYLIKTRGQQVTLSCSPISGHRSVSWYQQTPGQGLQFLFEYFSETQRNKGNFPGRFSGRQFSNSRSEMNVSTLELGDSALYLCASSIQGYSTDTQYFGPGTRLTVL.

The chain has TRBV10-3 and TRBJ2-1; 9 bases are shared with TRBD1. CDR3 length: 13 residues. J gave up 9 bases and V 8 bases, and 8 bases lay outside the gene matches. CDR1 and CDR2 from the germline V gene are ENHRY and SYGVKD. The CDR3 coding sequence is TGTGCCATCGGGCGGGACAGGGAACGTGAGCAGTTCTTC. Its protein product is CAIGRDREREQFF.

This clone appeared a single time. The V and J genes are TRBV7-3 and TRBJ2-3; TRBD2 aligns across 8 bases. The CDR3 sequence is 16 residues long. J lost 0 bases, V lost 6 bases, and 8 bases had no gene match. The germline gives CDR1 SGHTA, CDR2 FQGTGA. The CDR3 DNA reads TGTGCCAGCAGGGCTACTAGCGGCCGTAGCACAGATACGCAGTATTTT. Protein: CASRATSGRSTDTQYF.

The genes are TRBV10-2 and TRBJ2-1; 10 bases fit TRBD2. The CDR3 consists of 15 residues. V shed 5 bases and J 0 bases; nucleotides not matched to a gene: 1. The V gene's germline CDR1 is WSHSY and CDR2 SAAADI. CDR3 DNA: TGCGCCAGCAGTAGCGGGAGGGTCTCCTACAATGAGCAGTTCTTC. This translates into CASSSGRVSYNEQFF.

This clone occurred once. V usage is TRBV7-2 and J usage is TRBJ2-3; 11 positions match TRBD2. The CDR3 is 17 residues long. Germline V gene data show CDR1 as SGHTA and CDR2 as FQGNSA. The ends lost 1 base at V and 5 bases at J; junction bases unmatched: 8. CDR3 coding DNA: TGTGCCAGCAGCTTAGGGGTAGCGGGAGGGCCACAAGATACGCAGTATTTT. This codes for CASSLGVAGGPQDTQYF.

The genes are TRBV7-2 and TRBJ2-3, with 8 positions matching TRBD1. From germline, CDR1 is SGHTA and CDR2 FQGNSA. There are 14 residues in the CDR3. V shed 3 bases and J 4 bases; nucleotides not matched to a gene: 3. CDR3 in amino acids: CASSLDRVPDTQYF. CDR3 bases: TGTGCCAGCAGCTTGGACAGGGTACCAGATACGCAGTATTTT.

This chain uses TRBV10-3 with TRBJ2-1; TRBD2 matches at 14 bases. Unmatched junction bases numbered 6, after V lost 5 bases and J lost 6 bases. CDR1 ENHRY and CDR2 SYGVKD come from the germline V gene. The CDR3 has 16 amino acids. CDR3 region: CAISRTSGGQLNEQFF. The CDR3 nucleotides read TGTGCCATCAGTAGGACTAGCGGGGGGCAACTCAATGAGCAGTTCTTC.

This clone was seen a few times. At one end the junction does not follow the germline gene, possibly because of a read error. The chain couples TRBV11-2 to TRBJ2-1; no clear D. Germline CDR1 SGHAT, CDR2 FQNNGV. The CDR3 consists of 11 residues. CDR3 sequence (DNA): TGTGCCAGCAGCTTGGTTCGTGAGCATTTCTTC. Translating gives CASSLVREHFF.

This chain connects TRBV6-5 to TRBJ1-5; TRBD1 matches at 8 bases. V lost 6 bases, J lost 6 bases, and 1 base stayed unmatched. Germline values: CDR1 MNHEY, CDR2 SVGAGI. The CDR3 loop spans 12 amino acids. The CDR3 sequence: CASRQGVQPQHF. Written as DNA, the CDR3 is TGTGCCAGCAGACAGGGGGTTCAGCCCCAGCATTTT.

The CDR3 DNA sequence: TGTGCCAGCAGCGTCGCCCTAGCTGTAGATACGCAGTATTTT. Residues: CASSVALAVDTQYF. The chain joins TRBV9 to TRBJ2-3; D might be TRBD2 (5 bases). The length of the CDR3 is 14 residues. V was cut by 2 bases and J by 5 bases, with 12 bases left in between. The V gene's germline CDR1 is SGDLS and CDR2 YYNGEE.

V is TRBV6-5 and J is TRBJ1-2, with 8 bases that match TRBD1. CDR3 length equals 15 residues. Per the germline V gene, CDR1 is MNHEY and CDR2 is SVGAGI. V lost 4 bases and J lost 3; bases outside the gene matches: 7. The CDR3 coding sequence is TGTGCCAGCAGTTCTCCCCGGACAGGGTACTATGGCTACACCTTC. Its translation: CASSSPRTGYYGYTF.

The CDR3 coding sequence is TGTGCCAGCAGTGAAGAGCGGGGGGGGCTGGATACGCAGTATTTT. Its protein product is CASSEERGGLDTQYF. The chain is built from TRBV2 and TRBJ2-3; 10 nucleotides line up with TRBD2. The CDR3 loop spans 15 amino acids. V lost 1 base and J lost 6; bases outside the gene matches: 4. CDR1 and CDR2 from the germline V gene are SNHLY and FYNNEI.

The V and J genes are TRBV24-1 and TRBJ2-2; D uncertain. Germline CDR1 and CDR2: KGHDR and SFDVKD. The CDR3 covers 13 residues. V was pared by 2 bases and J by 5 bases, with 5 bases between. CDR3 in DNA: TGTGCCACCAGTGATTACGGGACCGGGGAGCTGTTTTTT. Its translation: CATSDYGTGELFF.

CDR3 sequence (DNA): TGCGCCAGCACCCCAGGTTCTGGGGCCAACGTCCTGACTTTC. Protein: CASTPGSGANVLTF. V usage is TRBV5-1 and J usage is TRBJ2-6; D gene ambiguous. Germline V CDR1 and CDR2: SGHRS, YFSETQ. CDR3 length: 14 amino acids. V shed 6 bases and J shed 1 base, with 8 bases lying between them.

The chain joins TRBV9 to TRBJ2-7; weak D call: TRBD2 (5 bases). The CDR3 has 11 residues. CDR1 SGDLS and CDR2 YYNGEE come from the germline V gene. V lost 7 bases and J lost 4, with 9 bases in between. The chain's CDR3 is CASGGGYEQYF. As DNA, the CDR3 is TGTGCCAGCGGAGGAGGATACGAGCAGTACTTC.

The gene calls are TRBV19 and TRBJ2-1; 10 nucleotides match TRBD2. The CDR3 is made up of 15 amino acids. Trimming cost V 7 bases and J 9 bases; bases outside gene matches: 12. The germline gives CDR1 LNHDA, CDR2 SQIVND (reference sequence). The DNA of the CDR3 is TGTGCCAGTACCCTCCTAGCGGGAGTTGGTAGTGAGCAGTTCTTC. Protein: CASTLLAGVGSEQFF. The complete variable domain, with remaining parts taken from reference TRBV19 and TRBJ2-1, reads DGGITQSPKYLFRKEGQNVTLSCEQNLNHDAMYWYRQDPGQGLRLIYYSQIVNDFQKGDIAEGYSVSREKKESFPLTVTSAQKNPTAFYLCASTLLAGVGSEQFFGPGTRLTVL.

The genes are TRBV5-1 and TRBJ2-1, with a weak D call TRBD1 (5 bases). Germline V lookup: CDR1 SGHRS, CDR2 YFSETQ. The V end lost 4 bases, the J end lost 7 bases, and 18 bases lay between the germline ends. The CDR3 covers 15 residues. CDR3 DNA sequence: TGCGCCAGCAGCGTCGGACATCACCCCTCGAATGAGCAGTTCTTC. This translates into CASSVGHHPSNEQFF.

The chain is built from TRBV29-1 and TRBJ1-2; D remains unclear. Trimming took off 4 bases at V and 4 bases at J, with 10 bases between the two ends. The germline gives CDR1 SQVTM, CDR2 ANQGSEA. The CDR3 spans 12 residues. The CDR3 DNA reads TGCAGCGTTGTCGCGGGCACCTATGGCTACACCTTC. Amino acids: CSVVAGTYGYTF. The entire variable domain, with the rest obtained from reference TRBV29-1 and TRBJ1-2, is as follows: SAVISQKPSRDICQRGTSLTIQCQVDSQVTMMFWYRQQPGQSLTLIATANQGSEATYESGFVIDKFPISRPNLTFSTLTVSNMSPEDSSIYLCSVVAGTYGYTFGSGTRLTVV.

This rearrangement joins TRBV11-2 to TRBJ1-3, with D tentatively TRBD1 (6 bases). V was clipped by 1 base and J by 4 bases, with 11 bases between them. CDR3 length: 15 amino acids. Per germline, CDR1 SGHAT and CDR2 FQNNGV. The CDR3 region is CASSLGGRLGNTIYF. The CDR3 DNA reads TGTGCCAGCAGCTTAGGGGGGCGCCTAGGAAACACCATATATTTT.

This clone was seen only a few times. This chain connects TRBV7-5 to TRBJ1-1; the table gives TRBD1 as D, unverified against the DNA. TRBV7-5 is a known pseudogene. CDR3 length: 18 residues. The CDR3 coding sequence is TGTGCCAGAAGCCTCAAACGGGTATCGTACAGGATGAACACTGAAGCTTTCTTT. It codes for CARSLKRVSYRMNTEAFF.

The DNA of the CDR3 is TGCGCCAGCAGCCCGCGGGGCGCGGGGGAAGCCTACGAGCAGTACTTC. Protein sequence: CASSPRGAGEAYEQYF. This chain connects TRBV5-1 to TRBJ2-7; 7 bases line up with TRBD2. CDR3 length equals 16 residues. The germline V gene has CDR1 SGHRS and CDR2 YFSETQ. Losses at the gene ends were 4 bases for V and 2 bases for J; bases not matched to a gene: 12.